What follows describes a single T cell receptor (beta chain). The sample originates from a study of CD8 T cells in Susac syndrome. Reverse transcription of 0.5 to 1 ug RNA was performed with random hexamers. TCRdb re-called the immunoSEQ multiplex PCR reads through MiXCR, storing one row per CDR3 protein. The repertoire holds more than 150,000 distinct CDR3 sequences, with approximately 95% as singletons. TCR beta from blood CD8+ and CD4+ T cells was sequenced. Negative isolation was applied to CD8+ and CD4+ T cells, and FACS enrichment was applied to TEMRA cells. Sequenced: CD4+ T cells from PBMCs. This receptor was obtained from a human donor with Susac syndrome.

This chain's CDR3 is CASSQGPKGGELFF. The CDR3, as DNA: TGTGCCAGCAGCCAGGGTCCTAAGGGCGGGGAGCTGTTTTTT. The gene calls are TRBV7-8 and TRBJ2-2, with D perhaps TRBD1 (5 bases). The germline V and J ends were trimmed by 5 bases and 7 bases, with 14 bases remaining between them. The CDR3 has 14 residues. From germline, CDR1 is SGHVS and CDR2 FQNEAQ.